The source of this T cell receptor beta chain is a study of cytomegalovirus exposure and HLA in healthy donors. Findings and limits, study-wide: Sequence variants that were highly shared formed a cluster that was likely a sequencing artifact. Later analysis indicated greater clonal expansion among HLA-associated TCR beta chains than among equally common other chains.

Participants comprised healthy donors of bone marrow. PCR amplification relied on 60 Vbeta primers (plus 13 Jbeta primers). The method was immunoSEQ multiplex PCR; TCRdb's version includes in-frame clones alone and lacks a portion of them. The repertoire includes some 200,000 clones, 82% of them detected once, and 5.5% to 7% sits in the top ten. Concerning this clone itself: The antigen is not known. At one of its ends the junction is not consistent with the germline gene, which may arise from a read error.

CDR3 length: 16 residues. Germline CDR1 reads MNHNS; CDR2 reads SASEGT. This TCR was recovered from a woman aged 50 to 60 in good health and CMV-seropositive. This rearrangement joins TRBV6-1 to TRBJ1-3, with D unresolved. Specimen: PBMCs. The CDR3 sequence: CASREGPLYSGNTIYF. The CDR3 coding sequence is TGTGCCAGCAGAGAAGGGCCCCTTTACTCTGGAAACACCATATATTTT.